This TCR beta chain was found in a study of T cells in Graves' hyperthyroidism and ophthalmopathy. Study-wide background: Peripheral blood collection took place at initial diagnosis, before any treatment. Findings and limits, study-wide: Most thyroid clonotypes expanded above 0.001 were also detected in blood.

Germline V gene lookup returns CDR1 DFQATT and CDR2 SNEGSKA (reference sequence). This CDR3 comprises 13 residues. The V end lost 0 bases, the J end lost 4 bases, and 9 bases lay between the germline ends. Amplification yielded TCR beta CDR3 regions, with RNA transcripts as the source. HTBI primers were the set used in a first-round RT-PCR of the TCR CDR3. TCRdb re-derived calls from the multiplex PCR reads in MiXCR, one entry per CDR3 protein. The sample has some 370,000 distinct CDR3 sequences; approximately 17% are singletons. This clonotype has just a few counts. The antigen is undetermined. This chain connects TRBV20-1 to TRBJ1-1; D not resolved. The TCR originated in a woman aged 25 to 39 with Graves' hyperthyroidism that later progressed to Graves' ophthalmopathy. The specimen was blood. The DNA of the CDR3 is TGCAGTGCTAGAGATCTTCGCTCCACTGAAGCTTTCTTT. Residues: CSARDLRSTEAFF.